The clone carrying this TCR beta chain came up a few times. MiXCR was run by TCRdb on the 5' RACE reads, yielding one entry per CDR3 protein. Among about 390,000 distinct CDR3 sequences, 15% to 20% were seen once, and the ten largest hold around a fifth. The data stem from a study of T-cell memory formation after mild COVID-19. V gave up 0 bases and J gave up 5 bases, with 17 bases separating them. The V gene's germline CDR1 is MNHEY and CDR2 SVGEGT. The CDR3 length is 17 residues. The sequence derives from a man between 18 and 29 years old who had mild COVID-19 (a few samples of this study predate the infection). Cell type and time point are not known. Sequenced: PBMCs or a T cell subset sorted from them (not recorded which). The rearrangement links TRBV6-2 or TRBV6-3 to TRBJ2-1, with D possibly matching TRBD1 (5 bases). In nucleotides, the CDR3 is TGTGCCAGCAGTTACTCGAGAGTCGACTTCAGGGACAATGAGCAGTTCTTC. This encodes CASSYSRVDFRDNEQFF.